These 12 T cell receptor beta chains share one sample of origin, sequenced in a study of OX40 agonist ivuxolimab in advanced cancers. TCRdb's copy holds only in-frame clones and misses some; the assay was immunoSEQ multiplex PCR. The sample yields roughly 60,000 clones, about 86% seen once. The sequenced sample was CD4+ or CD8+ T cells sorted from blood, obtained in a trial of the OX40 agonist ivuxolimab. The receptor source for this set is an adult with an advanced solid tumor such as melanoma, head and neck, liver or kidney cancer.

The V and J genes are TRBV19 and TRBJ1-2, with D perhaps matching TRBD1 (6 bases). The CDR3 consists of 15 residues. Per germline, CDR1 LNHDA and CDR2 SQIVND (reference sequence). Trimming shortened V by 6 bases and J by 4 bases, and 18 bases separated the two germline ends. CDR3 DNA: TGTGCCAGTAGCAGTCTTGCAGGGGCAGGCTATGGCTACACCTTC. It translates to CASSSLAGAGYGYTF. Full variable domain (outside the CDR3, taken from reference TRBV19 and TRBJ1-2): DGGITQSPKYLFRKEGQNVTLSCEQNLNHDAMYWYRQDPGQGLRLIYYSQIVNDFQKGDIAEGYSVSREKKESFPLTVTSAQKNPTAFYLCASSSLAGAGYGYTFGSGTRLTVV.

About this clone itself: The same CDR3 arises from other DNA sequences in this sample as well. The CDR3 sequence is CASSIDGGQPQHF. The CDR3 bases are TGTGCCAGTAGTATAGATGGGGGGCAGCCCCAGCATTTT. The V gene is TRBV19, the J gene TRBJ1-5, with a weak D call TRBD1 (5 bases). The ends were cut back, 0 bases at V and 7 bases at J, with 7 bases in the middle. CDR3 length: 13 residues. Germline CDR1 and CDR2: LNHDA and SQIVND (reference sequence).

The V and J genes are TRBV11-3 and TRBJ2-2; 12 nucleotides agree with TRBD2. The germline V gene has CDR1 SGHNT and CDR2 YENEEA. The CDR3 consists of 17 residues. The J segment lost 1 base and the V segment lost 1 base, leaving 1 base of the junction unmatched. CDR3: CASSLGGLAGNTGELFF. CDR3 DNA: TGTGCCAGCAGCTTAGGGGGACTAGCGGGGAACACCGGGGAGCTGTTTTTT. Full variable domain (rest looked up from reference TRBV11-3 and TRBJ2-2): EAGVVQSPRYKIIEKKQPVAFWCNPISGHNTLYWYLQNLGQGPELLIRYENEEAVDDSQLPKDRFSAERLKGVDSTLKIQPAELGDSAVYLCASSLGGLAGNTGELFFGEGSRLTVL.

The chain couples TRBV7-3 to TRBJ2-7; no clear D gene. The CDR3 is 12 amino acids. Germline V lookup: CDR1 SGHTA, CDR2 FQGTGA. Trimming took off 5 bases at V and 2 bases at J, with 7 bases between the two ends. The CDR3 here is CASSPGAYEQYF. DNA for the CDR3: TGTGCCAGCAGCCCAGGAGCCTACGAGCAGTACTTC.

The table lists this clone with a few counts. CDR3 nucleotides: TGTGCCATCAAAGAAGGGGGAATTAACTATGGCTACACCTTC. It is translated as CAIKEGGINYGYTF. The rearrangement joins TRBV10-3 to TRBJ1-2; TRBD1 is a possible D gene (6 bases). The CDR3 contains 14 residues. The germline V gene encodes CDR1 ENHRY and CDR2 SYGVKD. V dropped 7 bases and J dropped 1 base, with 13 bases sitting between them.

The chain combines TRBV19 with TRBJ2-5; D possibly corresponds to TRBD2 (6 bases). With 5 bases removed from V and 4 bases from J, the gap between germline ends came to 11 bases. The germline CDR1 and CDR2 sequences are LNHDA and SQIVND (reference sequence). This CDR3 spans 13 amino acids. CDR3 region: CASSQTRGETQYF. CDR3 bases: TGTGCCAGTAGTCAGACTAGGGGAGAGACCCAGTACTTC.

The chain carries TRBV19 and TRBJ1-2; 12 positions agree with TRBD1. CDR1 and CDR2 (germline): LNHDA, SQIVND (reference sequence). Trimming at V came to 5 bases and at J to 7 bases, leaving 5 bases not matched to a gene. The length of the CDR3 is 14 residues. The CDR3 nucleotides read TGTGCCAGTAGTCCCCTGGGACAGGGGGCTGGCTACACCTTC. This encodes CASSPLGQGAGYTF. The full variable domain, in which reference TRBV19 and TRBJ1-2 provide the parts outside the CDR3, is DGGITQSPKYLFRKEGQNVTLSCEQNLNHDAMYWYRQDPGQGLRLIYYSQIVNDFQKGDIAEGYSVSREKKESFPLTVTSAQKNPTAFYLCASSPLGQGAGYTFGSGTRLTVV.

V is TRBV5-4 and J is TRBJ1-2; D is undetermined. The CDR3 loop spans 13 amino acids. Germline V gene sequence: CDR1 SGHNT, CDR2 YYREEE (reference sequence). Trimming took 0 bases from V and 3 from J, leaving 6 bases between them. The CDR3 bases are TGTGCCAGCAGCTTGGAAAAGGACTATGGCTACACCTTC. It specifies CASSLEKDYGYTF. Based on the CDR3 plus reference TRBV5-4 and TRBJ1-2, the full variable domain is ETGVTQSPTHLIKTRGQQVTLRCSSQSGHNTVSWYQQALGQGPQFIFQYYREEENGRGNFPPRFSGLQFPNYSSELNVNALELDDSALYLCASSLEKDYGYTFGSGTRLTVV.

This clone showed up just a few times. The rearrangement uses TRBV6-1 and TRBJ2-2, with D unclear. Germline V gives CDR1 MNHNS, CDR2 SASEGT. Trimming removed 3 bases from V and 6 bases from J, with 11 bases in between. The CDR3 totals 14 residues. The CDR3 spells CASSELPTAGELFF. The CDR3 DNA reads TGTGCCAGCAGTGAGCTACCGACGGCCGGGGAGCTGTTTTTT.

V is TRBV6-1 and J is TRBJ2-7; 9 bases are shared with TRBD2. Germline values: CDR1 MNHNS, CDR2 SASEGT. The V segment lost 2 bases and the J segment 6 bases; nucleotides outside the gene matches: 8. The length of the CDR3 is 15 residues. The CDR3 loop reads CASSELASGTGEQYF. Here the CDR3 DNA reads TGTGCCAGCAGTGAATTGGCTAGCGGGACGGGCGAGCAGTACTTC.

The sample holds one count of this clone. This sequence joins TRBV18 and TRBJ2-2; unclear D gene. Deletions cut 8 bases from V and 7 bases from J, with 11 bases between. The CDR3 sequence is 12 residues long. Per the germline V gene, CDR1 is KGHSH and CDR2 is LQKENI. The CDR3 is CASPGWSGELFF. The CDR3, as DNA: TGTGCCAGCCCAGGATGGAGCGGGGAGCTGTTTTTT.

The chain is built from TRBV5-8 and TRBJ1-5, with a tentative D call TRBD1 (5 bases). Per the germline V gene, CDR1 is SGHTS and CDR2 is YDEGEE. V lost 5 bases to trimming and J lost 4 bases, with 10 bases between them. The CDR3 consists of 13 residues. Here the CDR3 DNA reads TGTGCCAGCAGTTGGACATTGAATCAGCCCCAGCATTTT. Translated: CASSWTLNQPQHF.